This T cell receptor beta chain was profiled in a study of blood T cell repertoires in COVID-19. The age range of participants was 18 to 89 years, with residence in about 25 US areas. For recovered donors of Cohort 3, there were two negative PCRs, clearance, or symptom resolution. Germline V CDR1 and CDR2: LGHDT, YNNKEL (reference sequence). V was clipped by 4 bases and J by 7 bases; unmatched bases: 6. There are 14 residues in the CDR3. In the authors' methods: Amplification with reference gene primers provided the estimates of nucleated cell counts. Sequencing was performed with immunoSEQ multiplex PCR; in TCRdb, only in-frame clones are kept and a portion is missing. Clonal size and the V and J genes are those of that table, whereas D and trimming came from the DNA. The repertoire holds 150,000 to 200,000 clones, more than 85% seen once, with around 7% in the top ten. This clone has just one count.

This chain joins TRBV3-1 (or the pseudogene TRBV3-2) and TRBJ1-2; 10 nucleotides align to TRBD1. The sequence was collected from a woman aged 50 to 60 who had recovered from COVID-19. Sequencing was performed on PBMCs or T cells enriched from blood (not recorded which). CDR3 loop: CASSPRDRGPGYTF. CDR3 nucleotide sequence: TGTGCCAGCAGCCCCCGGGACAGGGGCCCTGGCTACACCTTC.